Listed here is a single T cell receptor (beta chain). These data originate in a study of molecular identifiers for immune sequencing clone quantification. TCRdb ran MiXCR on the PCR reads and lists one entry per CDR3 protein. The table has some 91,000 distinct CDR3 sequences, 20% to 25% seen once; the top ten hold 0.94%. Germline V gives CDR1 SGHAT, CDR2 FQNNGV. V was pared by 2 bases and J by 7 bases, with 11 bases of the junction left unmatched. CDR3 length equals 17 residues. This sequence was found in a human donor in good health. Some libraries in this study had Jurkat cell RNA spiked in. The chain uses TRBV11-2 and TRBJ2-5, with 12 bases matching TRBD2. The sample comprised naive CD8+ T cells from blood, with Jurkat cell RNA spiked in. The sample's subset: FACS-sorted CD8+CD4-CCR7+CD45RA+ naive T cells. CDR3: CASSLRTSGKLGGTQYF. Written as DNA, the CDR3 is TGTGCCAGCAGCTTACGGACTAGCGGGAAACTAGGAGGGACCCAGTACTTC.